The rows below give T cell receptor beta chains drawn from one sample of a study of T-cell memory formation after mild COVID-19. TCRdb ran MiXCR on the 5' RACE reads and lists one entry per CDR3 protein. The table shows 350,000 to 450,000 distinct CDR3 sequences, with 25% to 30% occurring only once. The sequenced sample consisted of PBMCs or a T cell subset sorted from them (not recorded which). The receptor set was obtained from an adult woman who had mild COVID-19 (a few samples of this study predate the infection). Cell type and time point are not known. CDR3s include the opening cysteine and the closing phenylalanine or tryptophan. The D gene is left open where the match is weak. Clone size appears in some rows only: once, few, many, or a class for an expanded clone.

>.|TRBD1|TRBJ2-7|TRBV29-1
CSVEQGGRGSSYEQYF
TGCAGCGTTGAACAAGGGGGCAGGGGCAGCTCCTACGAGCAGTACTTC
>.|.|TRBJ1-1|TRBV4-1
CASSQDQTDTEAFF
TGCGCCAGCAGCCAAGATCAAACGGACACTGAAGCTTTCTTT
>.|.|TRBJ1-1|TRBV7-9
CASSLLSGAGAFF
TGTGCCAGCAGCTTGCTATCGGGGGCGGGTGCTTTCTTT
>.|.|TRBJ2-2|TRBV24-1
CATSAGRGRTGELFF
TGTGCCACCAGTGCAGGGAGGGGGCGGACCGGGGAGCTGTTTTTT
>.|.|TRBJ1-1|TRBV12-3/TRBV12-4
CASSPNRVSNTEAFF
TGTGCCAGCAGTCCCAACAGGGTCAGTAACACTGAAGCTTTCTTT
>.|TRBD2|TRBJ2-7|TRBV6-2/TRBV6-3
CASSEIAGGRYEQYF
TGTGCCAGCAGTGAAATAGCGGGAGGGAGATACGAGCAGTACTTC
>.|TRBD1|TRBJ1-3|TRBV11-2
CASSLESAGGFTLGNTIYF
TGTGCCAGCAGCTTAGAGTCTGCAGGGGGCTTCACTCTGGGAAACACCATATATTTT
>.|.|TRBJ2-6|TRBV19
CASTVQGPGANVLTF
TGTGCCAGTACCGTACAGGGCCCTGGGGCCAACGTCCTGACTTTC
>.|.|TRBJ2-3|TRBV6-5
CASRTAMGSPTDTQYF
TGTGCCAGCAGGACGGCTATGGGGTCCCCCACAGATACGCAGTATTTT
>.|.|TRBJ1-3|TRBV9
CASSVGGRNTIYF
TGTGCCAGCAGCGTAGGGGGACGGAACACCATATATTTT
>.|.|TRBJ1-2|TRBV29-1
CSVEDLPTGYYGYTF
TGCAGCGTTGAAGATCTCCCCACGGGGTACTATGGCTACACCTTC
>.|TRBD2|TRBJ2-3|TRBV19
CASTLEGGLAGSTDTQYF
TGTGCCAGTACCCTCGAGGGCGGGCTAGCGGGGAGCACAGATACGCAGTATTTT
>.|.|TRBJ2-1|TRBV21-1
CATSNGAGVYNEQFF
TGTGCCACCTCCAACGGGGCAGGGGTCTACAATGAGCAGTTCTTC
>.|TRBD2|TRBJ2-1|TRBV3-1
CASSERGGYNEQFF
TGTGCCAGCTCTGAGCGGGGGGGGTACAATGAGCAGTTCTTC
>few|.|TRBJ1-5|TRBV29-1
CSVEEGVGQPQHF
TGCAGCGTTGAAGAGGGGGTAGGTCAGCCCCAGCATTTT
>few|TRBD2|TRBJ2-1|TRBV7-9
CASSFGLGGNNEQFF
TGTGCCAGCAGCTTTGGTTTGGGGGGGAACAATGAGCAGTTCTTC
>.|.|TRBJ2-7|TRBV20-1
CSARYRAPYEQYF
TGCAGTGCTAGATACAGGGCACCCTACGAGCAGTACTTC
>few|TRBD1|TRBJ2-4|TRBV9
CASSVERGPSRRAKNIQYF
TGTGCCAGCAGCGTAGAAAGGGGGCCGAGTCGTAGAGCCAAAAACATTCAGTACTTC
>.|.|TRBJ2-3|TRBV6-5
CASSLIGADTQYF
TGTGCCAGCAGTCTAATTGGGGCAGATACGCAGTATTTT
>.|.|TRBJ2-7|TRBV2
CASRTNYEQYF
TGTGCCAGCAGGACAAACTACGAGCAGTACTTC
>.|TRBD2|TRBJ2-3|TRBV6-6
CASSYGQLAVSTDTQYF
TGTGCCAGCAGTTACGGGCAACTAGCGGTTAGCACAGATACGCAGTATTTT
>.|.|TRBJ2-4|TRBV7-8
CASSLSRGTENIQYF
TGTGCCAGCAGCCTGAGTAGAGGGACTGAAAACATTCAGTACTTC
>.|.|TRBJ2-1|TRBV6-5
CARNQTRTRRGPLGSYNEQFF
TGTGCCAGGAACCAAACCCGTACACGCCGGGGGCCATTGGGCTCCTACAATGAGCAGTTCTTC
>few|TRBD1|TRBJ1-2|TRBV7-9
CASSLDRGDYGYTF
TGTGCCAGCAGCTTAGACAGGGGAGACTATGGCTACACCTTC
>.|.|TRBJ1-1|TRBV7-6
CASSGGPRTEAFF
TGTGCCAGCAGCGGGGGCCCCCGAACTGAAGCTTTCTTT
>few|.|TRBJ2-3|TRBV11-2
CASSSEGLGYTDTQYF
TGTGCCAGCAGTTCCGAGGGGTTGGGATACACAGATACGCAGTATTTT
>.|.|TRBJ1-5|TRBV7-2
CASSGTLGGQPQHF
TGTGCCAGCAGCGGGACTCTAGGGGGTCAGCCCCAGCATTTT
>.|.|TRBJ1-2|TRBV7-2
CASSWGRPEGDGYTF
TGTGCCAGCAGCTGGGGGCGTCCAGAAGGGGATGGCTACACCTTC
>few|.|TRBJ2-4|TRBV5-5
CASSFFQGIAKNIQYF
TGTGCCAGCAGCTTTTTCCAGGGTATAGCCAAAAACATTCAGTACTTC
>few|.|TRBJ2-1|TRBV20-1
CSAPVSSYNEQFF
TGCAGTGCCCCCGTCAGCTCCTACAATGAGCAGTTCTTC
>.|.|TRBJ1-1|TRBV27
CASSTYRDKNTEAFF
TGTGCCAGCAGTACCTACCGGGACAAGAACACTGAAGCTTTCTTT
>.|.|TRBJ2-7|TRBV29-1
CSVVIVAGSYEQYF
TGCAGCGTTGTTATCGTGGCAGGGTCCTACGAGCAGTACTTC
>.|TRBD2|TRBJ2-1|TRBV7-6
CASSLATSGGAKYNEQFF
TGTGCCAGCAGCTTAGCGACTAGCGGGGGGGCGAAGTACAATGAGCAGTTCTTC
>.|.|TRBJ2-2|TRBV7-3
CASSPMGTGTGELFF
TGTGCCAGCAGCCCTATGGGGACGGGCACCGGGGAGCTGTTTTTT
>.|.|TRBJ2-7|TRBV10-3
CAISETGPLSYEQYF
TGTGCCATCAGTGAGACAGGACCGCTTTCCTACGAGCAGTACTTC
>.|.|TRBJ1-1|TRBV20-1
CSASRITGGTEAFF
TGCAGTGCTAGTAGGATCACCGGGGGCACTGAAGCTTTCTTT
>many|TRBD2|TRBJ2-2|TRBV18
CASSPPGLAGGTTGELFF
TGTGCCAGCTCACCACCGGGACTAGCGGGAGGAACCACCGGGGAGCTGTTTTTT
>.|TRBD1|TRBJ1-1|TRBV12-3/TRBV12-4
CASSPTGGLFPNTEAFF
TGTGCCAGCAGTCCGACAGGGGGGTTGTTCCCGAACACTGAAGCTTTCTTT
>few|TRBD2|TRBJ2-2|TRBV27
CASSSRGGRTGELFF
TGTGCCAGCAGTTCCCGGGGGGGCAGGACCGGGGAGCTGTTTTTT
>.|TRBD1|TRBJ1-1|TRBV11-1
CASSSHGTATEAFF
TGTGCCAGCAGCTCACACGGGACAGCAACGGAAGCTTTCTTT
>few|.|TRBJ2-2|TRBV5-4
CASSLGVRVNTGELFF
TGTGCCAGCAGCTTGGGAGTCAGGGTGAACACCGGGGAGCTGTTTTTT
>.|TRBD2|TRBJ2-3|TRBV6-5
CASSYRLAGEASATDTQYF
TGTGCCAGCAGTTATCGGTTAGCGGGAGAGGCCTCTGCCACAGATACGCAGTATTTT
>.|.|TRBJ1-2|TRBV6-6
CASTSSEGPYGYTF
TGTGCCAGCACCTCCTCCGAGGGGCCCTATGGCTACACCTTC
>.|.|TRBJ2-1|TRBV4-1
CASSQVGGIYNEQFF
TGCGCCAGCAGCCAAGTCGGGGGAATCTACAATGAGCAGTTCTTC
>.|TRBD1|TRBJ1-2|TRBV29-1
CSVTGQGDGYTF
TGCAGCGTTACGGGACAGGGAGATGGCTACACCTTC
>.|.|TRBJ2-2|TRBV7-8
CASSLARGPEELFF
TGTGCCAGCAGCTTAGCGAGGGGCCCCGAGGAGCTGTTTTTT
>few|.|TRBJ2-1|TRBV9
CASSVSQDYYNEQFF
TGTGCCAGCAGCGTAAGCCAGGATTACTACAATGAGCAGTTCTTC
>.|.|TRBJ2-1|TRBV6-2/TRBV6-3
CASSLGTGSNEQFF
TGTGCCAGCAGTTTAGGAACAGGGTCGAATGAGCAGTTCTTC
>many|.|TRBJ2-2|TRBV5-1
CASKIQANTGELFF
TGCGCCAGCAAGATTCAGGCGAACACCGGGGAGCTGTTTTTT